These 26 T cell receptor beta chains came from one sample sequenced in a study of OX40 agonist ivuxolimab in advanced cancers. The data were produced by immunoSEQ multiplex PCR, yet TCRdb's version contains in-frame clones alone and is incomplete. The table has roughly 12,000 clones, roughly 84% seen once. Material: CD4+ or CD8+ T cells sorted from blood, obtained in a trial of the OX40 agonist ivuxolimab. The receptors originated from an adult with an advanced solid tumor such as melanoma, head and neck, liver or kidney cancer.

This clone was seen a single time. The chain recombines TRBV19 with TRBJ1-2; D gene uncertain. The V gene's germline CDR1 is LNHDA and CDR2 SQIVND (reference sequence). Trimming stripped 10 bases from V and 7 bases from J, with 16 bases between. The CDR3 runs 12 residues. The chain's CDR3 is CATTGGARGYTF. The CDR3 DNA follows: TGTGCCACTACCGGAGGAGCTCGTGGCTACACCTTC.

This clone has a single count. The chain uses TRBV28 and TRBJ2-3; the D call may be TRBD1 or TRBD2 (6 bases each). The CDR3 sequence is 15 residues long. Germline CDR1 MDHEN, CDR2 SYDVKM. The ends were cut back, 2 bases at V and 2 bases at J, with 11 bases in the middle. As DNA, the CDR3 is TGTGCCAGCAGTTTACCGGGGGCGGCCACAGATACGCAGTATTTT. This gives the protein CASSLPGAATDTQYF.

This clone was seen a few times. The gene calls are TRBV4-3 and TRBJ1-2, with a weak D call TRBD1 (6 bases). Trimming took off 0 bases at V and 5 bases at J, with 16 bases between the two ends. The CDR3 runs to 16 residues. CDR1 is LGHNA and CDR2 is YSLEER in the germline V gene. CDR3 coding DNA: TGCGCCAGCAGCCAAGATGGGCAGGGAGGGGGATATGGCTACACCTTC. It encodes CASSQDGQGGGYGYTF.

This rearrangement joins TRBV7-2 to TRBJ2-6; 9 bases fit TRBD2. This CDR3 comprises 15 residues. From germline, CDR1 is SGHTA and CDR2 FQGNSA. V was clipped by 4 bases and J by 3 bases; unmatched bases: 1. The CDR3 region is CASSSAGGGANVLTF. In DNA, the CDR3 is TGTGCCAGCAGCTCAGCGGGAGGTGGGGCCAACGTCCTGACTTTC. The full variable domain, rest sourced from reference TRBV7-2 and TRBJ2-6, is GAGVSQSPSNKVTEKGKDVELRCDPISGHTALYWYRQSLGQGLEFLIYFQGNSAPDKSGLPSDRFSAERTGGSVSTLTIQRTQQEDSAVYLCASSSAGGGANVLTFGAGSRLTVL.

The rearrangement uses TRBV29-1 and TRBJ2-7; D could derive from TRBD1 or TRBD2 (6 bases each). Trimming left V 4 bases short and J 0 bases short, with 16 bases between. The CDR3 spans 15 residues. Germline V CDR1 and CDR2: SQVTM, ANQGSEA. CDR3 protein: CSVGRRGAGSYEQYF. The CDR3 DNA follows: TGCAGCGTTGGTAGGAGGGGGGCCGGCTCCTACGAGCAGTACTTC.

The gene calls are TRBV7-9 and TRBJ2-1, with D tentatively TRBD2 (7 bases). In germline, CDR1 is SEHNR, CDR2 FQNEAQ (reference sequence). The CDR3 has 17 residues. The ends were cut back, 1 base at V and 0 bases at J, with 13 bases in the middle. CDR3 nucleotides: TGTGCCAGCAGCTTAGTTGGGGGGGCTCGCTCCTACAATGAGCAGTTCTTC. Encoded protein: CASSLVGGARSYNEQFF.

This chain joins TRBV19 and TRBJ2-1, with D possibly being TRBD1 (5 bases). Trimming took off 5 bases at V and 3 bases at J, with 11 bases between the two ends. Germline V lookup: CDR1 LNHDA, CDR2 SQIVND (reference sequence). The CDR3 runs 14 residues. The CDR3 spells CASSLREGYNEQFF. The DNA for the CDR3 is TGTGCCAGTAGTCTCAGGGAAGGCTACAATGAGCAGTTCTTC.

The CDR3 reads CASGGGPEQYF. DNA of the CDR3: TGTGCCAGCGGTGGGGGGCCCGAGCAGTACTTC. V is TRBV28 and J is TRBJ2-7; the D gene could be TRBD1 or TRBD2 (6 bases each). The CDR3 contains 11 residues. Per the germline V gene, CDR1 is MDHEN and CDR2 is SYDVKM. V lost 8 bases to trimming and J lost 6 bases, with 11 bases between them.

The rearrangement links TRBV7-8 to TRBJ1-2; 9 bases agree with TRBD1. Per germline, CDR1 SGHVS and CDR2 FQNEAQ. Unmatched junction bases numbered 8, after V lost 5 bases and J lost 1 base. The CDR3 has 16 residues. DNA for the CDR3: TGTGCCAGCAGCCACTTCGCGGGACAGGGTAACTATGGCTACACCTTC. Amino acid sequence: CASSHFAGQGNYGYTF.

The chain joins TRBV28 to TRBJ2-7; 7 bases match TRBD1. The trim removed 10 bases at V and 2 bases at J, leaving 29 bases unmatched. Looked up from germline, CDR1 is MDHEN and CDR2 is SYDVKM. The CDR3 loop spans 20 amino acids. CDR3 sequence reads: CATGPQGDWRLEGDAYEQYF. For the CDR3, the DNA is TGTGCCACCGGGCCCCAGGGGGATTGGCGTCTTGAGGGGGATGCCTACGAGCAGTACTTC.

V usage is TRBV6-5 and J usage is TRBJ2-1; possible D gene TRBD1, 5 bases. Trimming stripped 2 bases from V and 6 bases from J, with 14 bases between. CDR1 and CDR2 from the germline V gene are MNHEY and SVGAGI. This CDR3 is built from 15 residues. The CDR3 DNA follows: TGTGCCAGCAGTTACGGACAAAATGGCTTCAATGAGCAGTTCTTC. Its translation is CASSYGQNGFNEQFF.

CDR3 amino acids: CASSSLRGTDTQYF. CDR3 coding DNA: TGTGCCAGTAGTAGCCTCCGGGGGACAGATACGCAGTATTTT. The V call is TRBV19, the J call TRBJ2-3; D is perhaps TRBD2 (6 bases). Trimming took off 4 bases at V and 3 bases at J, with 11 bases between the two ends. Germline-derived CDR1 and CDR2 are LNHDA and SQIVND (reference sequence). The CDR3 is made up of 14 amino acids.

CDR3 amino acids: CASSFGPAYEQYF. CDR3 sequence (DNA): TGTGCCAGCAGCTTTGGACCGGCCTACGAGCAGTACTTC. The J gene is TRBJ2-7, the V gene TRBV11-2; D is unclear. CDR3 length equals 13 residues. The germline CDR1 and CDR2 sequences are SGHAT and FQNNGV. The germline V and J ends were trimmed by 3 bases and 2 bases, with 8 bases remaining between them.

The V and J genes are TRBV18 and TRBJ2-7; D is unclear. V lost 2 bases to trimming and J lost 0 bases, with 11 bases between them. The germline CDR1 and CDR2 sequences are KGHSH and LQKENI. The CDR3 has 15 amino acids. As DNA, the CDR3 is TGTGCCAGCTCACCAGACTGGATGAGCTCCTACGAGCAGTACTTC. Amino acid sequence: CASSPDWMSSYEQYF.

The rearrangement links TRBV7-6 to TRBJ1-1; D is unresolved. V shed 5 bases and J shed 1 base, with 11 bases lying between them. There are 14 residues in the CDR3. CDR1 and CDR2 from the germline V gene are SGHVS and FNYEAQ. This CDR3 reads CASSPREGNTEAFF. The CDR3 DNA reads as TGTGCCAGCAGCCCCCGGGAAGGGAACACTGAAGCTTTCTTT.

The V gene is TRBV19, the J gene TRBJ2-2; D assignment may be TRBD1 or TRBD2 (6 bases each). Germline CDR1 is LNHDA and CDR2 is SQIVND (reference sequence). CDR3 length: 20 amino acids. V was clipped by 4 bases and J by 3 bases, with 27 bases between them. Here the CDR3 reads CASSTLPGARSRVDTGELFF. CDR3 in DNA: TGTGCCAGTAGTACGCTACCGGGGGCCCGTTCCCGTGTGGACACCGGGGAGCTGTTTTTT.

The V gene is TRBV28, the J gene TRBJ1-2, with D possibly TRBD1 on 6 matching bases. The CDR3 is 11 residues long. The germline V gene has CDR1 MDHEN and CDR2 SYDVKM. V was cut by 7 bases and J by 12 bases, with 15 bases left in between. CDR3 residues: CASKTTGSHTF. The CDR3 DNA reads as TGTGCCAGCAAAACAACAGGGAGTCACACCTTC.

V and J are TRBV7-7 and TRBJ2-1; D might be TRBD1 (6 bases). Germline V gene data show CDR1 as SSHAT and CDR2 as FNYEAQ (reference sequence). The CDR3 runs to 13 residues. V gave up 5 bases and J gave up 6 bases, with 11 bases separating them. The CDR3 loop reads CASSQGFLNEQFF. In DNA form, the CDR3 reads TGTGCCAGCAGCCAGGGGTTTCTCAATGAGCAGTTCTTC.

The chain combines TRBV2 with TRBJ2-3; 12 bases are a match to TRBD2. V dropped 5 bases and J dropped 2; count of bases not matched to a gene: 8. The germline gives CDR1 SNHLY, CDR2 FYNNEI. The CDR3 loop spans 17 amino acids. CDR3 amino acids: CASSSGTSGFLTDTQYF. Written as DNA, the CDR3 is TGTGCCAGCAGTAGTGGGACTAGCGGGTTCCTCACAGATACGCAGTATTTT.

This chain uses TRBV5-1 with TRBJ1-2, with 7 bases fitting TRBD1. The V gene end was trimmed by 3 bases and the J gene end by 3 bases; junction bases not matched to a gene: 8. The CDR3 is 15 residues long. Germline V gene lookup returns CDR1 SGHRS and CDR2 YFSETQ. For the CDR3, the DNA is TGCGCCAGCAGCTCGGGGACAGTAGGAGACTATGGCTACACCTTC. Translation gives CASSSGTVGDYGYTF.

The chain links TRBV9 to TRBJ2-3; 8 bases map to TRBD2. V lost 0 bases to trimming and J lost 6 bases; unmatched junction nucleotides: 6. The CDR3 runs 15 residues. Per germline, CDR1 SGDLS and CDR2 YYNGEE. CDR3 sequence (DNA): TGTGCCAGCAGCGTAGTGGGGACTAGTGGGGATACGCAGTATTTT. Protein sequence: CASSVVGTSGDTQYF.

This chain's CDR3 is CASGNTGDPSLMNTEAFF. The CDR3 DNA reads as TGTGCTAGTGGAAATACAGGGGACCCATCTTTGATGAACACTGAAGCTTTCTTT. This chain links TRBV12-5 with TRBJ1-1, with TRBD1 matching 7 bases. J gave up 0 bases and V 6 bases, and 16 bases lay outside the gene matches. The V gene's germline CDR1 is LGHNT and CDR2 FRNRAP. The length of the CDR3 is 18 residues.

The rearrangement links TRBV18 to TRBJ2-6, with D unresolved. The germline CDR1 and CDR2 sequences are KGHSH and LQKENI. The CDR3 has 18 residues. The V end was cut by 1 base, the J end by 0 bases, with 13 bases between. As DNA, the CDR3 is TGTGCCAGCTCACCACGCCAAGGACCCGACTCTGGGGCCAACGTCCTGACTTTC. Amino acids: CASSPRQGPDSGANVLTF.

For the CDR3, the DNA is TGCGCCAGCAGCCGCGGACTAGCGCAACCTACAGATACGCAGTATTTT. Encoded protein: CASSRGLAQPTDTQYF. The chain uses TRBV4-3 and TRBJ2-3; 9 bases match TRBD2. Germline lookup yields CDR1 LGHNA and CDR2 YSLEER. Trimming removed 4 bases from V and 3 bases from J; junction bases left unmatched: 8. CDR3 size: 16 residues.

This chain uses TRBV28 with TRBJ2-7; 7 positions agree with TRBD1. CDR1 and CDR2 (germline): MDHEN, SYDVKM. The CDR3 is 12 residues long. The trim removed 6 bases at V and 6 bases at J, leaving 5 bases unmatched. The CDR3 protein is CASSQGGREQYF. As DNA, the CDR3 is TGTGCCAGCAGCCAAGGGGGCCGCGAGCAGTACTTC.

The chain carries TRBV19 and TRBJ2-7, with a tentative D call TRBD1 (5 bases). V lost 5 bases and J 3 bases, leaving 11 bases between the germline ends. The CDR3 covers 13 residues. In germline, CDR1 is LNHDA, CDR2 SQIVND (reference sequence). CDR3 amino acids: CASSATAYYEQYF. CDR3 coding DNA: TGTGCCAGTAGTGCGACAGCCTACTACGAGCAGTACTTC.